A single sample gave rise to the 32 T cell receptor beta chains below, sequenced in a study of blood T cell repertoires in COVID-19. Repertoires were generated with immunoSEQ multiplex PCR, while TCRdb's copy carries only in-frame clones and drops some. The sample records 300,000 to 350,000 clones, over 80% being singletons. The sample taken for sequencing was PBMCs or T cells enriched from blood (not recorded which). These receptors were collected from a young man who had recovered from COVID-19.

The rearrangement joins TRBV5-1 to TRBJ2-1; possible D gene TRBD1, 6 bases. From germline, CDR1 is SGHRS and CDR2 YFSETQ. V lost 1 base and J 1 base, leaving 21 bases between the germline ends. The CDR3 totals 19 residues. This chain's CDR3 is CASSLSLDGRTGSYNEQFF. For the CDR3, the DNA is TGCGCCAGCAGCTTGAGCCTGGACGGTCGCACAGGGTCCTACAATGAGCAGTTCTTC.

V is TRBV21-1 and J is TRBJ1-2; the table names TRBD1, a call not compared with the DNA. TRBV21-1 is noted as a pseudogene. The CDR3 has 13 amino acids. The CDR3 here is CATPQGPNYGYTF. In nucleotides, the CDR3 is TGTGCCACCCCCCAGGGGCCCAACTATGGCTACACCTTC.

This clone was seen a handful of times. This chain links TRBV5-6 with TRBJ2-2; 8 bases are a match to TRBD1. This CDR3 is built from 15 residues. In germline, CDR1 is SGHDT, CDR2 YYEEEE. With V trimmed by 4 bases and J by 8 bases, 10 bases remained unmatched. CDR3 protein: CASSLTGTGAGELFF. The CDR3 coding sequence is TGTGCCAGCAGCCTCACCGGGACAGGTGCTGGGGAGCTGTTTTTT. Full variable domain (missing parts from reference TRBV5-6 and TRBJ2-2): DAGVTQSPTHLIKTRGQQVTLRCSPKSGHDTVSWYQQALGQGPQFIFQYYEEEERQRGNFPDRFSGHQFPNYSSELNVNALLLGDSALYLCASSLTGTGAGELFFGEGSRLTVL.

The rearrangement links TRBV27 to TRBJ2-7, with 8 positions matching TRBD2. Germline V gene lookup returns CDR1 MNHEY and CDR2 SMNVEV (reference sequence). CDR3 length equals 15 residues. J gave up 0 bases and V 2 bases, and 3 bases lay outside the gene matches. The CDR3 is CASSLVSGGSYEQYF. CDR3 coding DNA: TGTGCCAGCAGTTTAGTAAGCGGGGGCTCCTACGAGCAGTACTTC.

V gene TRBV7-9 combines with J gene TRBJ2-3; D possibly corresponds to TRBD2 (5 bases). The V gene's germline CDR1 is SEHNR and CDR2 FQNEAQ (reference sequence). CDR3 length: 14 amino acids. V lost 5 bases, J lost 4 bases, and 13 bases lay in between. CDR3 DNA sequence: TGTGCCAGCAGCGCAGCACTAGACCCAGATACGCAGTATTTT. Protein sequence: CASSAALDPDTQYF.

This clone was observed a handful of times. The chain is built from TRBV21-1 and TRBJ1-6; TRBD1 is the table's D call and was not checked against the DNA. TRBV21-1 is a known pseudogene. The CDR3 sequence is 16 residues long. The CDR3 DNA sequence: TGTGCCAGCAGCGTCGGACAGCCGGTCTATAATTCACCCCTCCACTTT. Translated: CASSVGQPVYNSPLHF.

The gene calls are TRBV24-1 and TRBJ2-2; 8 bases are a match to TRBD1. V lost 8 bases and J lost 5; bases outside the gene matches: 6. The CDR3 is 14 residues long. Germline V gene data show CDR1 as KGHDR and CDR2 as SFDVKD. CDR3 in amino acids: CATNTGGGTGELFF. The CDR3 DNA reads TGTGCCACCAACACAGGGGGTGGGACCGGGGAGCTGTTTTTT.

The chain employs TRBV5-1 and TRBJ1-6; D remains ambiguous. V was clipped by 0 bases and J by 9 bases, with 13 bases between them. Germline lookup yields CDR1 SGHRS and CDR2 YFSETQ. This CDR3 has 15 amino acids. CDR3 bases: TGCGCCAGCAGCTTGGATTACCGCGCAAGTTCACCCCTCCACTTT. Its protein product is CASSLDYRASSPLHF.

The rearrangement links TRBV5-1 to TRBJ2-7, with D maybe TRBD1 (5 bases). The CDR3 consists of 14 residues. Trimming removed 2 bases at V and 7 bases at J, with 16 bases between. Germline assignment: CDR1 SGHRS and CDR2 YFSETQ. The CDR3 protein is CASSFYDSALEQYF. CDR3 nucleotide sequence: TGCGCCAGCAGCTTTTATGACAGCGCTCTAGAGCAGTACTTC.

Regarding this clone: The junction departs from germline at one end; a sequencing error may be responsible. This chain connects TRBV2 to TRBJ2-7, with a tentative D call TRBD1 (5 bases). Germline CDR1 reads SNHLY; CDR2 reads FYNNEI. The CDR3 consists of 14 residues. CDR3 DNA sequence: TGTGCCAGCAGGGAAGACAGTTACTCCTACGAGCAGTACTTC. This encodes CASREDSYSYEQYF.

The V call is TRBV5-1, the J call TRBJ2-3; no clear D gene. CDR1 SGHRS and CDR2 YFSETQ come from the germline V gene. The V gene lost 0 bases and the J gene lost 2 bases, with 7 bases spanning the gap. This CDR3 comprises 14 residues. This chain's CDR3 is CASSLVGVTDTQYF. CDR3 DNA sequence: TGCGCCAGCAGCTTGGTCGGAGTCACAGATACGCAGTATTTT.

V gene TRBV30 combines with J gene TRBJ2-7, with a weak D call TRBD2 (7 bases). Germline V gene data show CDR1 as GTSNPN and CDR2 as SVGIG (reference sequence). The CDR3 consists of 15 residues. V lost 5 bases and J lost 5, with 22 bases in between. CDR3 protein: CAWALGGGGSDEQYF. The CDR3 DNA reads TGTGCCTGGGCTTTGGGGGGGGGCGGATCGGACGAGCAGTACTTC.

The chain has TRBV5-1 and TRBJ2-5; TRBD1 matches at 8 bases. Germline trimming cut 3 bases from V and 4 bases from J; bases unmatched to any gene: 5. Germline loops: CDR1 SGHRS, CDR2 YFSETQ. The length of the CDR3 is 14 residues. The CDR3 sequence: CASSSQGARETQYF. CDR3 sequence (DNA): TGCGCCAGCAGCTCCCAGGGGGCGAGAGAGACCCAGTACTTC.

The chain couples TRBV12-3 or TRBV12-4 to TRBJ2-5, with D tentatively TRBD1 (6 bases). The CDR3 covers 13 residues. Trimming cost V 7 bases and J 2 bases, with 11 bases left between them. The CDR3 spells CASIRGLQETQYF. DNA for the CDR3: TGTGCCAGCATCAGGGGCCTACAAGAGACCCAGTACTTC.

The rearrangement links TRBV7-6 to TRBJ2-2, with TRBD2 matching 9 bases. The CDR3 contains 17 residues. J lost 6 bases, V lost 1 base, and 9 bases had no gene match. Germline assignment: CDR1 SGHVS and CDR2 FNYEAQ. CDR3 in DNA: TGTGCCAGCAGCTTAGAGAGCACTAGCGGGTCCCCCGGGGAGCTGTTTTTT. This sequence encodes CASSLESTSGSPGELFF.

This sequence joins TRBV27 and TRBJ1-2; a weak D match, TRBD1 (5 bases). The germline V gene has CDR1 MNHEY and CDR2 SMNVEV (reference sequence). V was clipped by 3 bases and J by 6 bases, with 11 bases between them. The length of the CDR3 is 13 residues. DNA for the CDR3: TGTGCCAGCAGTTTCCTAATAGGGGATGGCTACACCTTC. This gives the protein CASSFLIGDGYTF.

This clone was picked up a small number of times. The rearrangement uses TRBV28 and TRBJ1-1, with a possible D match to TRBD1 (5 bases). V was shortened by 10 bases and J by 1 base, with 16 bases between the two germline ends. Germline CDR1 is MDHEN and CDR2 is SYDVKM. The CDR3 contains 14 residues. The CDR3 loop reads CATPAGPSNTEAFF. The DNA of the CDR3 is TGTGCCACCCCAGCAGGGCCGTCGAACACTGAAGCTTTCTTT. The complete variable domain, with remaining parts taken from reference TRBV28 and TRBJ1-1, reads DVKVTQSSRYLVKRTGEKVFLECVQDMDHENMFWYRQDPGLGLRLIYFSYDVKMKEKGDIPEGYSVSREKKERFSLILESASTNQTSMYLCATPAGPSNTEAFFGQGTRLTVV.

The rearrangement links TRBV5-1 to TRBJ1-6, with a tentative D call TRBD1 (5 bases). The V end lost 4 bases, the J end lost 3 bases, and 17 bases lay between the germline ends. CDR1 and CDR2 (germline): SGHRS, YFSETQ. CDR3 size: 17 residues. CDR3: CASSPWKDSHYNSPLHF. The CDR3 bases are TGCGCCAGCAGCCCCTGGAAAGACAGCCACTATAATTCACCCCTCCACTTT.

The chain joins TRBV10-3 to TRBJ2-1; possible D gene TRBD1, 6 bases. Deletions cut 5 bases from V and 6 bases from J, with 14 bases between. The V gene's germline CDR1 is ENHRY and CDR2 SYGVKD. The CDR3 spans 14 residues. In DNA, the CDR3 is TGTGCCATCAGTACCGGGACAATGTTCAATGAGCAGTTCTTC. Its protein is CAISTGTMFNEQFF.

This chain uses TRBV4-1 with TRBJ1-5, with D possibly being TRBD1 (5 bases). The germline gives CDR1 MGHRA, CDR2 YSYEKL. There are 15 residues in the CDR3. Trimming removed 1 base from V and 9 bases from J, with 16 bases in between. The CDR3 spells CASSQAPGGELPQHF. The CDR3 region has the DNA TGCGCCAGCAGCCAAGCCCCGGGAGGGGAGTTGCCCCAGCATTTT.

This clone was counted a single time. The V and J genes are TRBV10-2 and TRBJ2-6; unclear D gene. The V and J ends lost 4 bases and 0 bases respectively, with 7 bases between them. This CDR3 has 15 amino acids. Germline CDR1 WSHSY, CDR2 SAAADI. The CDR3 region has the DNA TGCGCCAGCAGTGGGGCCCGCTCTGGGGCCAACGTCCTGACTTTC. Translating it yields CASSGARSGANVLTF.

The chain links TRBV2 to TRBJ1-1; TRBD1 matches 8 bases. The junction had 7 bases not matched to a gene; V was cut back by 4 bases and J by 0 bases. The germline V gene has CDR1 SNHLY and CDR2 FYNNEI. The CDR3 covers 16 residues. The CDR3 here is CASSVAGGLVNTEAFF. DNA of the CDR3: TGTGCCAGCAGTGTGGCAGGGGGCTTGGTGAACACTGAAGCTTTCTTT.

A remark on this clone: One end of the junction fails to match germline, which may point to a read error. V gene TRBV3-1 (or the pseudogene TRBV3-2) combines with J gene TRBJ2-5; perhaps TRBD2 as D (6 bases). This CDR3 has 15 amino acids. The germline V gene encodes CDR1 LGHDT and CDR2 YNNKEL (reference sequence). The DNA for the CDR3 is TGTGCCAGCAGCCCCCGACTAGATACCCAAGAAACCCAGTACTTC. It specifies CASSPRLDTQETQYF.

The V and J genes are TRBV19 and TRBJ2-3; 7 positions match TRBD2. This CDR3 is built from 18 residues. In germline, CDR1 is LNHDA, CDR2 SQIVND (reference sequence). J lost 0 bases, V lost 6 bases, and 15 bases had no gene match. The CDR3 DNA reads TGTGCCAGTAGGCCCCGACCGCACAGCGGGATTAGCACAGATACGCAGTATTTT. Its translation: CASRPRPHSGISTDTQYF.

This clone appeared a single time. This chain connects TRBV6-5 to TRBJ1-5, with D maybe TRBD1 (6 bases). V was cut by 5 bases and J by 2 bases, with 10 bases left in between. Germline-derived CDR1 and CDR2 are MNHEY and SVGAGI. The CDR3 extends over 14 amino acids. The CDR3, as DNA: TGTGCCAGCAGTCGCAGGGGACGCAATCAGCCCCAGCATTTT. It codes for CASSRRGRNQPQHF.

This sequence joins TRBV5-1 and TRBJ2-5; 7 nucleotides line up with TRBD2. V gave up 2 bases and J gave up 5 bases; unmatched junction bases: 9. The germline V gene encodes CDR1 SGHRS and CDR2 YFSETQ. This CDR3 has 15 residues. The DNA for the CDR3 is TGCGCCAGCAGCTTTTACGGGGGGACGGAGGAGACCCAGTACTTC. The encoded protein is CASSFYGGTEETQYF. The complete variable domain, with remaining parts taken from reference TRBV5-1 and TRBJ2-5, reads KAGVTQTPRYLIKTRGQQVTLSCSPISGHRSVSWYQQTPGQGLQFLFEYFSETQRNKGNFPGRFSGRQFSNSRSEMNVSTLELGDSALYLCASSFYGGTEETQYFGPGTRLLVL.

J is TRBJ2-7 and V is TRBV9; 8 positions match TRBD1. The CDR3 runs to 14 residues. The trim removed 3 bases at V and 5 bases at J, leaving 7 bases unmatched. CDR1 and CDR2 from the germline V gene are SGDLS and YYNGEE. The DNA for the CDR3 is TGTGCCAGCAGCGCCAGGGGGCTTAACGACGAGCAGTACTTC. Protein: CASSARGLNDEQYF.

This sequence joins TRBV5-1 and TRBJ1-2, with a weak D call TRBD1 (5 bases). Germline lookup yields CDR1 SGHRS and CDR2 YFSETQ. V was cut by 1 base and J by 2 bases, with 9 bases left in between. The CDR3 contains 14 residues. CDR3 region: CASSLSKGNYGYTF. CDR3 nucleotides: TGCGCCAGCAGCTTGTCAAAGGGGAACTATGGCTACACCTTC.

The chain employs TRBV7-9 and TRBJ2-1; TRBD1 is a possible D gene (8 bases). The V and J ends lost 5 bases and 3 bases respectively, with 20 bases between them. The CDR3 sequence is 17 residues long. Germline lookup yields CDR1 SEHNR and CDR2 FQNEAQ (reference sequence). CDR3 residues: CASSGARQGTIYNEQFF. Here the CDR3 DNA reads TGTGCCAGCAGCGGGGCTCGACAGGGGACTATCTACAATGAGCAGTTCTTC.

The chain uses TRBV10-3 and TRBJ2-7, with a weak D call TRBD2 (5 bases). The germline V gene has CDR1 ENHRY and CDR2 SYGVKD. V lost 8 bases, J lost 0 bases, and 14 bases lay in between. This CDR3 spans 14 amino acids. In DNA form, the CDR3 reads TGTGCCATCCAAGCGGTGGTTAACTCCTACGAGCAGTACTTC. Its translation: CAIQAVVNSYEQYF.

The CDR3 nucleotides are TGTGCCAGCAGCCAGGAGACTAGCGGGTTTGGAGAGACCCAGTACTTC. Amino acids: CASSQETSGFGETQYF. The chain couples TRBV3-1 (or the pseudogene TRBV3-2) to TRBJ2-5, with 10 bases that match TRBD2. CDR1 LGHDT and CDR2 YNNKEL come from the germline V gene (reference sequence). The junction had 8 bases not matched to a gene; V was cut back by 3 bases and J by 4 bases. This CDR3 has 16 residues.

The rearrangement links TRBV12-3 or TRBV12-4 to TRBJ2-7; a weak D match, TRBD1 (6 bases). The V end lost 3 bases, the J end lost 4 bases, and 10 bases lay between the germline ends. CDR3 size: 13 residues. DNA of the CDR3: TGTGCCAGCAGTTTGCAGGGGCTGTACGAGCAGTACTTC. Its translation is CASSLQGLYEQYF.